These 30 T cell receptor beta chains were sequenced from one sample in a study of cytomegalovirus exposure and HLA in healthy donors (dated by TCRdb to 2017 to 2019). Receptors were amplified or captured by the immunoSEQ multiplex PCR assay. A mixture of 60 forward primers for TCR Vbeta segments and 13 reverse primers for TCR Jbeta segments was used in the multiplex PCR. Entries here come from immuneACCESS through TCRdb and include only in-frame sequences with V and J called. Some clones fail to appear in such tables; in the studies checked, an unresolved V gene covers under half of the shortfall, and the cause of the remainder is unknown. The sample table shows about 170,000 clones, and 73% are seen once. The top ten hold roughly 5.2% of the sample. Material: PBMCs. The receptors derive from a young woman in good health and CMV-seropositive.

The J gene is TRBJ2-1, the V gene TRBV9, with 8 positions matching TRBD2. V lost 0 bases to trimming and J lost 4 bases; unmatched junction nucleotides: 6. This CDR3 region has 16 residues. Germline V CDR1 and CDR2: SGDLS, YYNGEE. CDR3 sequence reads: CASSVGHAGGYNEQFF. The DNA for the CDR3 is TGTGCCAGCAGCGTAGGACATGCGGGGGGTTACAATGAGCAGTTCTTC.

This chain uses TRBV7-6 with TRBJ1-2; no firm D call. The germline V and J ends were trimmed by 2 bases and 0 bases, with 4 bases remaining between them. Germline assignment: CDR1 SGHVS and CDR2 FNYEAQ. CDR3 size: 13 residues. The CDR3 sequence is CASSLSANYGYTF. CDR3 coding DNA: TGTGCCAGCAGCTTAAGCGCTAACTATGGCTACACCTTC.

This sequence joins TRBV4-2 and TRBJ2-5, with 8 bases that match TRBD1. The tail of the sequence fits TRBJ2-7 better, so the J call may be wrong. Per germline, CDR1 LGHNA and CDR2 YNFKEQ. The CDR3 is 16 residues long. The CDR3 coding sequence is TGTGCCAGCAGCCAAATTTCGGGACAGGCACCTCTCGAGCAGTACTTC. Translating it yields CASSQISGQAPLEQYF.

The CDR3 DNA reads as TGTGCCAGCAGCACAGGGTTTGGAAACACCATATATTTT. Encoded protein: CASSTGFGNTIYF. This chain connects TRBV28 to TRBJ1-3; tentative D call: TRBD1 (6 bases). The germline V gene encodes CDR1 MDHEN and CDR2 SYDVKM. This CDR3 is built from 13 residues. Trimming took off 6 bases at V and 3 bases at J, with 9 bases between the two ends.

On this clone: A read error may produce the germline difference seen at one junction end. The chain joins TRBV7-9 to TRBJ2-1; 9 bases line up with TRBD2. CDR1 SEHNR and CDR2 FQNEAQ come from the germline V gene (reference sequence). CDR3 length: 15 amino acids. The DNA of the CDR3 is TGTTCCAGCAGCCCCGAGGCGGGGGGGCTTTATGAGCAGTTCTTC. This encodes CSSSPEAGGLYEQFF.

The chain uses TRBV25-1 and TRBJ2-5, with a tentative D call TRBD1 (5 bases). Germline CDR1 reads MGHDK; CDR2 reads SYGVNS. The CDR3 totals 11 residues. V was trimmed by 7 bases and J by 6 bases, leaving 9 bases between them. The CDR3 DNA reads as TGTGCCAGCACGGCAGGGAAGACCCAGTACTTC. This codes for CASTAGKTQYF.

The J gene is TRBJ2-7, the V gene TRBV19; 8 nucleotides match TRBD1. The CDR3 loop spans 15 amino acids. CDR1 and CDR2 (germline): LNHDA, SQIVND (reference sequence). Unmatched junction bases numbered 6, after V lost 3 bases and J lost 2 bases. Here the CDR3 reads CASSITPGGAYEQYF. In DNA, the CDR3 is TGTGCCAGTAGTATTACACCAGGGGGCGCCTACGAGCAGTACTTC. The entire variable domain, with the rest obtained from reference TRBV19 and TRBJ2-7, is as follows: DGGITQSPKYLFRKEGQNVTLSCEQNLNHDAMYWYRQDPGQGLRLIYYSQIVNDFQKGDIAEGYSVSREKKESFPLTVTSAQKNPTAFYLCASSITPGGAYEQYFGPGTRLTVT.

The chain employs TRBV2 and TRBJ2-3, with 9 bases matching TRBD2. The CDR3 length is 18 residues. Germline V CDR1 and CDR2: SNHLY, FYNNEI. After removal of 7 bases from V and 5 bases from J, the junction contained 19 bases not matched to a gene. CDR3 in amino acids: CASIGGFRRGGLLDTQYF. In nucleotides, the CDR3 is TGTGCCAGCATTGGGGGATTCAGGCGGGGGGGCCTCCTAGATACGCAGTATTTT.

CDR3 sequence (DNA): TGTGCCAGCAGACCGGGGACAGCTAGCAATCAGCCCCAGCATTTT. Protein sequence: CASRPGTASNQPQHF. The rearrangement joins TRBV6-1 to TRBJ1-5; 7 nucleotides agree with TRBD1. Looked up from germline, CDR1 is MNHNS and CDR2 is SASEGT. This CDR3 is 15 amino acids long. V lost 6 bases, J lost 0 bases, and 5 bases stayed unmatched.

The V call is TRBV5-3, the J call TRBJ2-5, with 14 bases aligning to TRBD2. TRBV5-3 is an open reading frame, and its role is uncertain. V lost 1 base, J lost 5 bases, and 7 bases stayed unmatched. This CDR3 spans 17 amino acids. The CDR3 here is CARSLPMTSGGAETQYF. The CDR3 DNA is TGTGCCAGAAGCTTGCCAATGACTAGCGGGGGGGCTGAGACCCAGTACTTC.

The V and J genes are TRBV2 and TRBJ1-6; 8 bases map to TRBD1. The V and J ends lost 6 bases and 10 bases, in that order; junction bases with no gene match: 8. The CDR3 has 14 residues. Germline V gives CDR1 SNHLY, CDR2 FYNNEI. The CDR3 DNA is TGTGCCAGCAGCTCGACAGGGGCGGGCTCACCCCTCCACTTT. Translating gives CASSSTGAGSPLHF.

This chain connects TRBV9 to TRBJ1-1; D may be TRBD1 (5 bases). Trimming cost V 5 bases and J 6 bases, with 11 bases left between them. Germline V gives CDR1 SGDLS, CDR2 YYNGEE. CDR3 length: 12 residues. The CDR3 reads CASRGGYSEAFF. The DNA for the CDR3 is TGTGCCAGCAGGGGGGGGTACTCTGAAGCTTTCTTT.

The chain uses TRBV7-6 and TRBJ2-1; the match to TRBD2 covers 7 bases. The CDR3 runs to 16 residues. J was trimmed by 7 bases and V by 3 bases; bases with no gene match: 12. CDR1 and CDR2 (germline): SGHVS, FNYEAQ. The CDR3, as DNA: TGTGCCAGCAGCTTGGAGGGATCGGGGGGTAGGAATGAGCAGTTCTTC. Residues: CASSLEGSGGRNEQFF.

The chain combines TRBV15 with TRBJ2-5; 8 nucleotides line up with TRBD2. The CDR3 is 16 amino acids. Germline CDR1 reads LNHNV; CDR2 reads YYDKDF (reference sequence). Losses at the gene ends were 5 bases for V and 5 bases for J; bases not matched to a gene: 13. The CDR3 loop is CATSGDGGAVRETQYF. The CDR3 DNA reads TGTGCCACCAGCGGGGACGGGGGGGCGGTCAGGGAGACCCAGTACTTC.

The chain recombines TRBV6-5 with TRBJ1-2; 8 bases line up with TRBD1. The CDR3 covers 15 residues. The V segment lost 6 bases and the J segment 5 bases; nucleotides outside the gene matches: 11. Germline V gene lookup returns CDR1 MNHEY and CDR2 SVGAGI. CDR3 bases: TGTGCCAGCAGCTCTTTACAGGGGGGCTATTATGGCTACACCTTC. As protein: CASSSLQGGYYGYTF.

The chain couples TRBV5-1 to TRBJ2-5, with 12 bases lining up with TRBD1. The junction had 3 bases not matched to a gene; V was cut back by 2 bases and J by 4 bases. The CDR3 has 15 residues. Per germline, CDR1 SGHRS and CDR2 YFSETQ. The CDR3 loop is CASSLGTGGRETQYF. CDR3 coding DNA: TGCGCCAGCAGCTTAGGGACAGGGGGCAGAGAGACCCAGTACTTC. Full variable domain (missing parts from reference TRBV5-1 and TRBJ2-5): KAGVTQTPRYLIKTRGQQVTLSCSPISGHRSVSWYQQTPGQGLQFLFEYFSETQRNKGNFPGRFSGRQFSNSRSEMNVSTLELGDSALYLCASSLGTGGRETQYFGPGTRLLVL.

In this sample, this clone turned up a few times. This chain links TRBV19 with TRBJ2-5; D is uncertain. The CDR3 sequence is 12 residues long. Germline values: CDR1 LNHDA, CDR2 SQIVND (reference sequence). Trimming stripped 3 bases from V and 5 bases from J, with 7 bases between. The DNA of the CDR3 is TGTGCCAGTAGTATTGCGAGGGAGACCCAGTACTTC. Translation gives CASSIARETQYF.

The sample holds a few counts of this clone. V is TRBV6-5 and J is TRBJ1-4; weak D call: TRBD1 (5 bases). CDR1 and CDR2 from the germline V gene are MNHEY and SVGAGI. V was trimmed by 7 bases and J by 1 base, leaving 13 bases between them. The CDR3 loop spans 15 amino acids. CDR3 protein: CASTRGGGTNEKLFF. The CDR3 DNA is TGTGCCAGCACCCGTGGGGGGGGAACTAATGAAAAACTGTTTTTT.

This clone was detected a few times. The CDR3 DNA reads as TGTGCCAGTCTTAGAATGAACACTGAAGCTTTCTTT. Its translation: CASLRMNTEAFF. The chain employs TRBV19 and TRBJ1-1; D remains ambiguous. The germline V and J ends were trimmed by 8 bases and 0 bases, with 7 bases remaining between them. The CDR3 has 12 amino acids. Germline CDR1 and CDR2: LNHDA and SQIVND (reference sequence).

This rearrangement joins TRBV7-9 to TRBJ2-3; TRBD2 agrees at 12 bases. The CDR3 is 18 amino acids. Germline assignment: CDR1 SEHNR and CDR2 FQNEAQ (reference sequence). The V segment lost 1 base and the J segment 6 bases; nucleotides outside the gene matches: 11. CDR3 nucleotide sequence: TGTGCCAGCAGCTTAGTGACTAGCGGGGGCCTCCGACTTGATACGCAGTATTTT. Its translation is CASSLVTSGGLRLDTQYF.

The chain uses TRBV2 and TRBJ1-2; TRBD1 aligns across 7 bases. The CDR3 is 13 amino acids. V lost 6 bases, J lost 4 bases, and 5 bases stayed unmatched. CDR1 and CDR2 (germline): SNHLY, FYNNEI. The CDR3 loop reads CASRVTGSYGYTF. In DNA, the CDR3 is TGTGCCAGCAGGGTGACAGGGAGCTATGGCTACACCTTC.

The gene calls are TRBV4-3 and TRBJ2-5; the D gene is possibly TRBD2 (5 bases). Gene TRBJ2-7 matches the end of the DNA better, so the J call may be wrong. CDR1 is LGHNA and CDR2 is YSLEER in the germline V gene. The CDR3 contains 15 residues. CDR3 loop: CASSQAEGRTYEQYF. CDR3 nucleotide sequence: TGCGCCAGCAGCCAAGCTGAGGGCAGGACCTACGAGCAGTACTTC.

This chain joins TRBV7-2 and TRBJ2-7; 9 bases fit TRBD1. Trimming removed 3 bases from V and 3 bases from J; junction bases left unmatched: 6. The CDR3 has 15 amino acids. CDR1 and CDR2 from the germline V gene are SGHTA and FQGNSA. The CDR3 bases are TGTGCCAGCAGCTTTACAGGGGGCGGTTTCTACGAGCAGTACTTC. Encoded protein: CASSFTGGGFYEQYF.

This chain connects TRBV5-1 to TRBJ1-2; D is undetermined. The V and J ends lost 0 bases and 7 bases respectively, with 10 bases between them. CDR3 size: 13 residues. In germline, CDR1 is SGHRS, CDR2 YFSETQ. CDR3 in amino acids: CASSLVGGLGYTF. CDR3 nucleotide sequence: TGCGCCAGCAGCTTGGTGGGCGGGCTTGGCTACACCTTC.

V is TRBV10-3 and J is TRBJ2-3; TRBD2 matches 7 bases. Germline-derived CDR1 and CDR2 are ENHRY and SYGVKD. The CDR3 is 16 amino acids. Germline trimming cut 5 bases from V and 0 bases from J; bases unmatched to any gene: 8. The CDR3 DNA reads as TGTGCCATCAGTAAAATAGCGGGTACTAGCACAGATACGCAGTATTTT. Translated, it gives CAISKIAGTSTDTQYF.

The genes are TRBV6-1 and TRBJ2-7, with a tentative D call TRBD2 (6 bases). In germline, CDR1 is MNHNS, CDR2 SASEGT. The CDR3 is 14 residues long. Between the trimmed V and J ends, which lost 5 bases and 2 bases, there was a span of 13 bases. CDR3 coding DNA: TGTGCCAGCAGTCTAACCGGGAGTACCTACGAGCAGTACTTC. Translating it yields CASSLTGSTYEQYF.

This chain connects TRBV5-5 to TRBJ2-4, with TRBD1 as a possible D gene (6 bases). Germline CDR1 and CDR2: SGHKS and YYEKEE (reference sequence). The CDR3 has 13 residues. Trimming stripped 2 bases from V and 6 bases from J, with 9 bases between. The CDR3 bases are TGTGCCAGCAGCTTTGAACAGGGAAACATTCAGTACTTC. Amino acids: CASSFEQGNIQYF.

This chain connects TRBV4-2 to TRBJ2-2; 13 positions match TRBD2. Per the germline V gene, CDR1 is LGHNA and CDR2 is YNFKEQ. The CDR3 is made up of 17 amino acids. Trimming removed 4 bases from V and 0 bases from J; junction bases left unmatched: 2. The CDR3 nucleotides are TGTGCCAGCAGCCTCGGACTAGCGGGGGCGAACACCGGGGAGCTGTTTTTT. Amino acid sequence: CASSLGLAGANTGELFF.

This clone was picked up one time. This chain connects TRBV30 to TRBJ1-1; D is possibly TRBD1 (6 bases). Trimming shortened V by 0 bases and J by 4 bases, and 12 bases separated the two germline ends. CDR1 and CDR2 (germline): GTSNPN, SVGIG (reference sequence). This CDR3 has 14 residues. The DNA of the CDR3 is TGTGCCTGGAGTGTGTGGGGGGGCTCCACTGAAGCTTTCTTT. Translation: CAWSVWGGSTEAFF. Drawing the rest from reference TRBV30 and TRBJ1-1, the complete variable domain is SQTIHQWPATLVQPVGSPLSLECTVEGTSNPNLYWYRQAAGRGLQLLFYSVGIGQISSEVPQNLSASRPQDRQFILSSKKLLLSDSGFYLCAWSVWGGSTEAFFGQGTRLTVV.

This chain links TRBV27 with TRBJ1-4; the match to TRBD1 covers 7 bases. V was pared by 4 bases and J by 7 bases, with 9 bases of the junction left unmatched. This CDR3 is built from 15 residues. In germline, CDR1 is MNHEY, CDR2 SMNVEV (reference sequence). The CDR3 DNA follows: TGTGCCAGCAGTTCTCGACAGGGAGGACGTGAAAAACTGTTTTTT. Translation: CASSSRQGGREKLFF.